The rows below give T cell receptor beta chains drawn from one sample of a study of OX40 agonist ivuxolimab in advanced cancers. The method was immunoSEQ multiplex PCR; TCRdb's version includes in-frame clones alone and lacks a portion of them. This table holds tens of thousands of clones, around 92% found once. The starting material was CD4+ or CD8+ T cells sorted from blood, obtained in a trial of the OX40 agonist ivuxolimab. The receptors were gathered from an adult with an advanced solid tumor such as melanoma, head and neck, liver or kidney cancer. Both conserved end residues are part of each CDR3. Each record gives: D gene, clone size, J gene, V gene, CDR3 protein, CDR3 DNA. A D gene is named only where the DNA matches it firmly. Clone size is not always given. Where it is, it says once, few, many or a class for expanded clones.

>TRBD1|.|TRBJ2-7|TRBV28
CASRSTGYEQYF
TGTGCCAGCAGATCGACAGGGTACGAGCAGTACTTC
>TRBD2|few|TRBJ2-1|TRBV9
CASNLAGDYNEQFF
TGTGCCTCGAACCTAGCGGGAGATTACAATGAGCAGTTCTTC
>.|.|TRBJ2-1|TRBV5-6
CASSWGGASNEQFF
TGTGCCAGCAGCTGGGGGGGCGCAAGCAATGAGCAGTTCTTC
>TRBD1|.|TRBJ2-7|TRBV6-1
CASSGDRAGLSYEQYF
TGTGCCAGCAGTGGGGACAGGGCAGGATTATCCTACGAGCAGTACTTC
>.|once|TRBJ1-2|TRBV6-6
CASSPHTALYGYTF
TGTGCCAGCAGTCCACACACAGCCCTCTATGGCTACACCTTC
>TRBD2|once|TRBJ2-5|TRBV6-5
CASSYGIAGEEETQYF
TGTGCCAGCAGTTACGGGATAGCGGGAGAGGAAGAGACCCAGTACTTC
>.|.|TRBJ1-1|TRBV5-1
CASSLGVSPEAFF
TGCGCCAGCAGCTTGGGGGTGAGTCCTGAAGCTTTCTTT
>TRBD1|.|TRBJ2-7|TRBV5-4
CASSPGTGGYEQYF
TGTGCCAGCAGCCCGGGGACAGGGGGTTACGAGCAGTACTTC
>.|.|TRBJ1-5|TRBV6-5
CASNSGGGNQPQHF
TGTGCCAGCAACTCCGGGGGTGGCAATCAGCCCCAGCATTTT
>TRBD1|.|TRBJ2-4|TRBV19
CASEDRGPSLAKNIQYF
TGTGCCAGTGAGGACAGGGGGCCGAGTCTAGCCAAAAACATTCAGTACTTC
>TRBD1|.|TRBJ2-3|TRBV6-5
CASTATGVGTDTQYF
TGTGCCAGCACCGCGACAGGGGTAGGGACAGATACGCAGTATTTT
>.|.|TRBJ2-1|TRBV2
CASSEIVLGVPSSYNEQFF
TGTGCCAGCAGTGAAATAGTCCTGGGAGTCCCTTCCTCCTACAATGAGCAGTTCTTC
>.|.|TRBJ1-5|TRBV19
CASTSPPGSNQPQHF
TGTGCCAGTACATCTCCACCAGGCAGCAATCAGCCCCAGCATTTT
>TRBD1|.|TRBJ2-3|TRBV14
CASSLAGTASDTQYF
TGTGCCAGCAGCCTCGCCGGGACAGCGTCGGATACGCAGTATTTT
>.|once|TRBJ2-7|TRBV7-8
CASSAEGRVGQYF
TGTGCCAGCAGCGCGGAAGGACGAGTTGGGCAGTACTTC
>.|.|TRBJ2-6|TRBV7-6
CASSPVLVGGANVLTF
TGTGCCAGCAGCCCGGTCTTGGTCGGTGGGGCCAACGTCCTGACTTTC
>TRBD2|once|TRBJ2-1|TRBV7-9
CASSPGGARPRVQFF
TGTGCCAGCAGCCCGGGGGGGGCGCGCCCACGGGTGCAGTTCTTC